A selection of T cell receptor beta chains follows, all from one sample in a study of glioma-infiltrating T cells. Via MiXCR, TCRdb re-called the multiplex PCR reads, giving one row per CDR3 protein. The table includes about 380,000 distinct CDR3 sequences, approximately 42% detected once. The source material was glioma tissue, nonneoplastic brain tissue, or PBMCs (not recorded which). Receptor source: a human donor with low-grade glioma or glioblastoma, undergoing nonglioma brain surgery, or in good health (not recorded which). Each CDR3 is given with its conserved first and last residue. D genes are given only for firm matches. Clone size appears in some rows only: once, few, many, or a class for an expanded clone.

NA NA TRBJ2-5 TRBV28 CASRGTQETQYF TGTGCCAGCAGAGGGACCCAAGAGACCCAGTACTTC
NA NA TRBJ1-1 TRBV5-4 CASSSARTEAFF TGTGCCAGCAGCTCTGCACGCACTGAAGCTTTCTTT
TRBD2 few TRBJ2-7 TRBV7-8 CASSLALAGGPYEQYF TGTGCCAGCAGCTTAGCACTAGCGGGAGGGCCTTACGAGCAGTACTTC
NA NA TRBJ1-2 TRBV10-3 CAISEPENYGYTF TGTGCCATCAGTGAGCCGGAAAACTATGGCTACACCTTC
TRBD2 NA TRBJ2-3 TRBV14 CASSQDPAGGLDTQYF TGTGCCAGCAGCCAAGATCCAGCGGGAGGGTTAGATACGCAGTATTTT
NA NA TRBJ2-7 TRBV28 CASSFPLGGTYERYF TGTGCCAGCAGTTTTCCCCTGGGGGGTACCTACGAGCGGTACTTC
TRBD2 NA TRBJ2-5 TRBV15 CATGIPGLDQETQYF TGTGCCACCGGCATCCCCGGACTAGACCAAGAGACCCAGTACTTC
NA few TRBJ2-1 TRBV7-7 CASSLGAGSYNEQFF TGTGCTAGCAGCTTAGGAGCAGGCTCCTACAATGAGCAGTTCTTC
TRBD1 NA TRBJ1-5 TRBV14 CASSRDRVTKSNQPQHF TGTGCCAGCAGCCGGGACAGGGTGACGAAGAGCAATCAGCCCCAGCATTTT
NA NA TRBJ2-3 TRBV7-2 CASSPWTSDTQYF TGTGCCAGCAGCCCCTGGACCTCAGATACGCAGTATTTT
NA NA TRBJ1-1 TRBV24-1 CATSMDAGGYMNTEAFF TGTGCCACCAGTATGGATGCAGGAGGGTACATGAACACTGAAGCTTTCTTT
NA many TRBJ1-1 TRBV4-3 CASSQGPDRHTEAFF TGCGCCAGCAGCCAAGGACCCGATCGTCACACTGAAGCTTTCTTT
TRBD2 many TRBJ2-3 TRBV28 CASSSLGGSGSAPDTQYF TGTGCCAGCAGTTCTCTTGGGGGGAGCGGGAGTGCCCCAGATACGCAGTATTTT
NA NA TRBJ1-1 TRBV4-3 CASSQDRHRMNTGAFF TGCGCCAGCAGCCAAGATCGGCACAGGATGAACACTGGAGCTTTCTTT
TRBD2 NA TRBJ2-7 TRBV28 CASSQGLAAPYEQYF TGTGCCAGCAGCCAGGGACTAGCGGCCCCCTACGAGCAGTACTTC
TRBD2 few TRBJ2-5 TRBV20-1 CSARDLQREGETQYF TGCAGTGCTAGAGATTTGCAGCGGGAGGGAGAGACCCAGTACTTC
TRBD1 NA TRBJ1-2 TRBV4-1 CASRQPGQGRLGSYGYTF TGCGCCAGCAGACAACCGGGACAGGGGCGCCTCGGGAGTTATGGCTACACCTTC
NA NA TRBJ1-3 TRBV7-2 CASSFTGGPGNTIYF TGTGCCAGCAGCTTTACGGGGGGCCCTGGAAACACCATATATTTT
NA many TRBJ2-1 TRBV27 CASSSQGFEQFF TGTGCCAGCAGTTCCCAGGGGTTTGAGCAGTTCTTC
TRBD2 many TRBJ2-1 TRBV20-1 CSARVRLAGDNEQFF TGCAGTGCTAGAGTAAGGCTAGCGGGAGACAATGAGCAGTTCTTC
NA NA TRBJ2-2 TRBV27 CAITGHRRVDTGELFF TGTGCCATCACTGGCCACCGCAGGGTCGACACCGGGGAGCTGTTTTTT
NA NA TRBJ1-1 TRBV15 CATSPRTEANTEVFF TGTGCCACCAGCCCTCGGACAGAAGCGAACACTGAAGTTTTCTTT
NA few TRBJ2-5 TRBV20-1 CSARNRRYGETQYF TGCAGTGCTAGAAATCGGCGTTATGGGGAGACCCAGTACTTC
TRBD2 few TRBJ2-5 TRBV28 CASSPPAGLAGVETQYF TGTGCCAGCAGTCCCCCGGCCGGACTAGCGGGAGTAGAGACCCAGTACTTC
NA few TRBJ2-5 TRBV28 CASSFMSRETQYF TGTGCCAGCAGTTTTATGTCACGAGAGACCCAGTACTTC
NA NA TRBJ1-1 TRBV7-2 CASSPRAFLNTEAFF TGTGCCAGCAGCCCCCGGGCCTTCCTGAACACTGAAGCTTTCTTT
TRBD2 NA TRBJ2-4 TRBV11-2 CASSLAWGGTAKNIQYF TGTGCCAGCAGCTTAGCCTGGGGGGGGACAGCCAAAAACATTCAGTACTTC
TRBD2 NA TRBJ2-1 TRBV15 CATSRGPGLAGYNEQFF TGTGCCACCAGCAGAGGTCCCGGACTAGCGGGATACAATGAGCAGTTCTTC
NA few TRBJ2-1 TRBV4-1 CASSQPLASSNEQFF TGCGCCAGCAGCCAACCTTTAGCGTCGTCCAATGAGCAGTTCTTC
NA many TRBJ2-1 TRBV6-4 CASSDSSYNEQFF TGTGCCAGCAGTGACAGCTCCTACAATGAGCAGTTCTTC
TRBD1 many TRBJ2-5 TRBV6-1 CASSGTDQETQYF TGTGCCAGCAGCGGGACAGACCAAGAGACCCAGTACTTC
NA few TRBJ1-2 TRBV6-2/TRBV6-3 CASSTRGRLGYTF TGTGCCAGCAGTACGAGAGGGAGACTTGGCTACACCTTC
TRBD2 many TRBJ2-1 TRBV25-1 CASSDFLTSGNEQFF TGTGCCAGCAGTGACTTTCTGACTAGCGGCAATGAGCAGTTCTTC
TRBD1 many TRBJ2-7 TRBV20-1 CSARDGTGQYF TGCAGTGCTAGAGACGGGACAGGGCAGTACTTC
TRBD2 NA TRBJ2-3 TRBV11-2 CASSLERLAGSTDTQYF TGTGCCAGCAGCTTAGAGCGCCTAGCGGGGAGCACAGATACGCAGTATTTT
NA many TRBJ1-1 TRBV28 CASTSGTEAFF TGTGCCAGCACCTCCGGGACCGAAGCTTTCTTT
TRBD2 NA TRBJ2-1 TRBV27 CASRLAGRDNEQFF TGTGCCAGCAGACTAGCGGGAAGGGACAATGAGCAGTTCTTC
TRBD1 NA TRBJ2-3 TRBV27 CASSRQGETDTQYF TGTGCCAGCAGTCGACAGGGGGAGACAGATACGCAGTATTTT
TRBD1 few TRBJ1-5 TRBV24-1 CATSDQTGANQPQHF TGTGCCACCAGTGATCAGACAGGGGCCAATCAGCCCCAGCATTTT
TRBD2 NA TRBJ2-3 TRBV5-4 CASSSPGLATDTQYF TGTGCCAGCAGCAGTCCGGGACTAGCGACAGATACGCAGTATTTT
NA many TRBJ1-5 TRBV28 CASSPETGHQPQHF TGTGCCAGCAGTCCAGAGACAGGACATCAGCCCCAGCATTTT
TRBD1 NA TRBJ2-3 TRBV4-1 CASSQATTGGQDTQYF TGCGCCAGCAGCCAAGCTACGACAGGGGGGCAAGATACGCAGTATTTT